This T cell receptor (beta chain) was identified during a study of T cell repertoires in cytomegalovirus infection. TCRdb analysed the reads with MiXCR anew, one entry per CDR3 protein. The data contain about 530,000 distinct CDR3 sequences, approximately 25% of them singletons. The CDR3 runs to 15 residues. J was trimmed by 4 bases and V by 4 bases; bases with no gene match: 9. This sequence was found in a human donor in good health (CMV status not recorded). Some clones in this sample may be carry-over from other donors' samples. The chain has TRBV12-3 or TRBV12-4 and TRBJ1-2; 7 bases match TRBD1. The sequencing sample was made of PBMCs. The CDR3 DNA reads TGTGCCAGCAGTTCACCAGGGGGGACGAGCTATGGCTACACCTTC. This codes for CASSSPGGTSYGYTF.